The following is a TCR beta chain sequence with its context. No antigen is known for it. Doses given second, at about 4 or about 12 weeks, were pooled. This sample was included in a study of T cell responses to AZD1222 COVID-19 vaccine. The study's findings and limits: Researchers report vaccine-associated CD4 TCRs spanning spike, with dominance at 160-218 and 743-854. The study reported that nearly half of spike-specific TCRs target unmutated variant regions. White British people made up most donors, females outnumbered males, and clonal diversity was possibly underestimated.

V was clipped by 8 bases and J by 6 bases, with 11 bases between them. The CDR3 loop spans 11 amino acids. Germline CDR1 MNHEY, CDR2 SMNVEV (reference sequence). The assay was immunoSEQ multiplex PCR, and TCRdb's table has in-frame clones only and misses some. Counted here are nearly 95,000 clones, approximately 90% occurring once; the ten biggest clones make up more than 2%. V is TRBV27 and J is TRBJ2-7; D call uncertain. This sequence originates from an adult who received the AZD1222 COVID-19 vaccine. The sequencing here drew on peripheral blood, taken 28 days after the second AZD1222 dose. CDR3 loop: CASGYWPEQYF. The DNA for the CDR3 is TGTGCCAGCGGGTACTGGCCCGAGCAGTACTTC.